Following are 32 T cell receptor beta chains from one sample sequenced in a study of T cell repertoires in cytomegalovirus infection. The antigens of these receptors remain unknown. TCRdb independently ran MiXCR on the reads; one entry per CDR3 protein. The table shows 700,000 to 950,000 distinct CDR3 sequences, with approximately 32% occurring only once. Sample: cultured CD8+ T cells from PBMCs, taken from culture after CMV antigen stimulation. These receptors were taken from a human donor in good health (CMV status not recorded). Some clones in this sample may be carry-over from other donors' samples.

This chain joins TRBV4-2 and TRBJ2-7, with unresolved D. Trimming shortened V by 3 bases and J by 3 bases, and 15 bases separated the two germline ends. Germline lookup yields CDR1 LGHNA and CDR2 YNFKEQ. This CDR3 region has 15 residues. The CDR3 DNA reads as TGTGCCAGCAGCCAGAACCAAATAGGGTTCTACGAGCAGTACTTC. Protein sequence: CASSQNQIGFYEQYF.

This clonotype was seen ten or more times. The V gene is TRBV28, the J gene TRBJ2-7; possible D gene TRBD2, 6 bases. V lost 4 bases to trimming and J lost 3 bases, with 7 bases between them. Per germline, CDR1 MDHEN and CDR2 SYDVKM. This CDR3 spans 12 amino acids. The CDR3 DNA follows: TGTGCCAGCAGTTCGGACTACTACGAGCAGTACGTC. Encoded protein: CASSSDYYEQYV.

The chain employs TRBV7-8 and TRBJ1-2; D call uncertain. This CDR3 contains 14 residues. The germline CDR1 and CDR2 sequences are SGHVS and FQNEAQ. V gave up 4 bases and J gave up 3 bases, with 12 bases separating them. As DNA, the CDR3 is TGTGCCAGCAGCTCACTCAGGACGGACTATGGCTACACCTTC. It translates to CASSSLRTDYGYTF.

This clonotype was detected ten times or more. J is TRBJ2-2 and V is TRBV2; D is unresolved. The V end was cut by 8 bases, the J end by 5 bases, with 3 bases between. This CDR3 has 10 amino acids. CDR1 is SNHLY, CDR2 FYNNEI, per germline. The CDR3 DNA is TGTGCCAGCTTTACCGGGGAGCTGTTTTTT. It yields the protein CASFTGELFF.

This clonotype was detected only a few times. This chain links TRBV7-9 with TRBJ1-2, with D maybe TRBD1 (5 bases). Trimming took off 2 bases at V and 4 bases at J, with 17 bases between the two ends. In germline, CDR1 is SEHNR, CDR2 FQNEAQ (reference sequence). The CDR3 contains 16 residues. CDR3 sequence: CASSLPSTETIYGYTF. The CDR3 DNA is TGTGCCAGCAGCTTACCCTCGACAGAGACCATCTATGGCTACACCTTC.

This clonotype has a handful of counts. Its ends do not fully match the called genes, so a read error is possible. The V and J genes are TRBV5-3 and TRBJ2-7; a possible D gene is TRBD2 (6 bases). TRBV5-3 is recorded as an ORF, its role being uncertain. CDR3 length: 17 amino acids. CDR3 residues: CASSLGVGPRGKQEQYF. The DNA of the CDR3 is TGTGCCAGCAGCTTGGGCGTTGGCCCCCGGGGGAAACAAGAGCAGTACTTC.

This clonotype turned up a few times. The rearrangement links TRBV6-2 or TRBV6-3 to TRBJ2-7; tentatively, D is TRBD2 (6 bases). CDR3 size: 14 residues. Trimming removed 2 bases at V and 6 bases at J, with 14 bases between. CDR1 is MNHEY and CDR2 is SVGEGT in the germline V gene. CDR3 in amino acids: CASSYGDWGVEQYF. The CDR3 DNA reads as TGTGCCAGCAGTTACGGGGACTGGGGGGTCGAGCAGTACTTC.

This clonotype was seen a single time. The chain couples TRBV19 to TRBJ2-2; D possibly matches TRBD1 or TRBD2 (5 bases each). The V end was cut by 4 bases, the J end by 5 bases, with 11 bases between. The CDR3 totals 14 residues. Germline V gene data show CDR1 as LNHDA and CDR2 as SQIVND (reference sequence). The CDR3 is CASSTSRETGELFF. The CDR3, as DNA: TGTGCCAGTAGTACATCCAGGGAGACCGGGGAGCTGTTTTTT.

This clonotype came up a few times. This chain uses TRBV15 with TRBJ1-1, with 9 bases identical to TRBD1. From germline, CDR1 is LNHNV and CDR2 YYDKDF (reference sequence). The V gene end was trimmed by 3 bases and the J gene end by 4 bases; junction bases not matched to a gene: 6. The CDR3 length is 15 residues. The CDR3 DNA sequence: TGTGCCACCAGCAGCCTTAGGGACAGGGCCACTGAAGCTTTCTTT. Its protein product is CATSSLRDRATEAFF.

This clonotype was recorded a few times. The V gene is TRBV6-6, the J gene TRBJ2-7, with D possibly TRBD1 on 6 matching bases. The CDR3 is made up of 13 amino acids. Looked up from germline, CDR1 is MNHNY and CDR2 is SVGAGI (reference sequence). The V gene lost 10 bases and the J gene lost 4 bases, with 17 bases spanning the gap. CDR3 protein: CATRPQGRYEQYV. The CDR3 nucleotides read TGTGCCACCAGACCCCAGGGGAGATACGAGCAGTACGTC.

The chain couples TRBV6-2 or TRBV6-3 to TRBJ2-1; 7 bases line up with TRBD2. The CDR3 totals 16 residues. Germline V lookup: CDR1 MNHEY, CDR2 SVGEGT. J was trimmed by 7 bases and V by 4 bases; bases with no gene match: 13. DNA of the CDR3: TGTGCCAGCAGTTCCACGGACGGGGGGATTCTTAATGAGCAGTTCTTC. It translates to CASSSTDGGILNEQFF.

The table lists this clonotype with a few counts. The chain carries TRBV15 and TRBJ1-1; D is perhaps TRBD1 (5 bases). Trimming took off 0 bases at V and 4 bases at J, with 12 bases between the two ends. The CDR3 consists of 15 residues. CDR1 is LNHNV, CDR2 YYDKDF, per germline (reference sequence). In DNA form, the CDR3 reads TGTGCCACCAGCAGAGATATGGGGGAGAGCACTGAAGCTTTCTTT. Its protein is CATSRDMGESTEAFF.

This clonotype was recorded once. The rearrangement uses TRBV19 and TRBJ2-5; either TRBD1 or TRBD2 may fit D (5 bases each). The V end lost 5 bases, the J end lost 2 bases, and 15 bases lay between the germline ends. This CDR3 region has 15 residues. Germline V lookup: CDR1 LNHDA, CDR2 SQIVND (reference sequence). The CDR3 DNA follows: TGTGCCAGTAGTCCTCGGGACGGACAACAAGAGACCCAGTACTTC. Protein product: CASSPRDGQQETQYF.

This clonotype was detected a few times. The V call is TRBV7-9, the J call TRBJ1-2; no definite D call. The V end lost 1 base, the J end lost 0 bases, and 12 bases lay between the germline ends. The CDR3 loop spans 16 amino acids. Germline CDR1 SEHNR, CDR2 FQNEAQ (reference sequence). CDR3 loop: CASSLESLVTNYGYTF. CDR3 DNA sequence: TGTGCCAGCAGCTTAGAGAGCTTAGTCACTAACTATGGCTACACCTTC.

In nucleotides, the CDR3 is TGTGCCAGCATTACAGGGGCAATTTACTACGAGCAGTACTTC. Translating gives CASITGAIYYEQYF. The chain couples TRBV2 to TRBJ2-7; TRBD1 aligns across 7 bases. The germline V gene has CDR1 SNHLY and CDR2 FYNNEI. V trimming: 7 bases; J trimming: 3 bases; junction bases outside the gene matches: 9. The CDR3 runs 14 residues.

The table lists this clonotype with a few counts. This chain joins TRBV27 and TRBJ2-2; 8 nucleotides agree with TRBD1. CDR1 and CDR2 from the germline V gene are MNHEY and SMNVEV (reference sequence). The CDR3 length is 15 residues. The V segment lost 6 bases and the J segment 2 bases; nucleotides outside the gene matches: 5. For the CDR3, the DNA is TGTGCCAGCAGCCAAGGGACAGGAAACACCGGGGAGCTGTTTTTT. Residues: CASSQGTGNTGELFF.

The rearrangement joins TRBV12-3 or TRBV12-4 to TRBJ2-7; TRBD1 matches 7 bases. This CDR3 spans 12 amino acids. Trimming took 5 bases from V and 6 from J; bases not matched to a gene: 4. CDR3 nucleotide sequence: TGTGCCAGCAGTAAGGGGGCGGGCGAGCAGTACGTC. Its translation: CASSKGAGEQYV.

V usage is TRBV12-3 or TRBV12-4 and J usage is TRBJ1-3; 7 nucleotides match TRBD1. Unmatched junction bases numbered 5, after V lost 6 bases and J lost 0 bases. This CDR3 is 15 amino acids long. In DNA, the CDR3 is TGTGCCAGCAGGAAAGGGACAGACTCTGGAAACACCATATATTTT. This codes for CASRKGTDSGNTIYF.

J is TRBJ1-1 and V is TRBV19, with a possible D match to TRBD1 (5 bases). Germline CDR1 is LNHDA and CDR2 is SQIVND (reference sequence). V was pared by 6 bases and J by 5 bases, with 19 bases between. The length of the CDR3 is 15 residues. In nucleotides, the CDR3 is TGTGCCAGTAGGATATCAGGGTATCTTCGGACTGAAGCTTTCTTT. Translated: CASRISGYLRTEAFF.

The CDR3 nucleotides are TGTGCCAGCAGTTCGGACGCTGCCCCCGCTTACGAGCAGTACTTC. Its translation: CASSSDAAPAYEQYF. The chain links TRBV6-2 or TRBV6-3 to TRBJ2-7; D remains unclear. The CDR3 runs 15 residues. V lost 4 bases and J 4 bases, leaving 17 bases between the germline ends. In germline, CDR1 is MNHEY, CDR2 SVGEGT.

This clonotype turned up a few times. The chain joins TRBV6-2 or TRBV6-3 to TRBJ2-2, with D unresolved. Looked up from germline, CDR1 is MNHEY and CDR2 is SVGEGT. The V end was cut by 8 bases, the J end by 5 bases, with 15 bases between. This CDR3 contains 14 residues. CDR3 region: CASGRAARTGELFF. CDR3 DNA sequence: TGTGCCAGCGGCCGGGCCGCGAGGACCGGGGAGCTGTTTTTT.

This clonotype occurred a few times. This CDR3 is CASSPYSSPTDTQYF. CDR3 coding DNA: TGTGCCAGCAGTCCGTATTCGTCCCCTACGGATACGCAGTATTTT. The rearrangement links TRBV27 to TRBJ2-3; no clear D gene. The V end lost 5 bases, the J end lost 6 bases, and 18 bases lay between the germline ends. Germline V lookup: CDR1 MNHEY, CDR2 SMNVEV (reference sequence). The CDR3 totals 15 residues.

In this sample, this clonotype turned up once. The rearrangement joins TRBV6-2 or TRBV6-3 to TRBJ2-7; D may match TRBD1 or TRBD2 (5 bases each). CDR1 is MNHEY, CDR2 SVGEGT, per germline. The CDR3 is 15 residues long. The ends were cut back, 4 bases at V and 0 bases at J, with 13 bases in the middle. CDR3 nucleotide sequence: TGTGCCAGCAGTTTCCCGGGACGCAGCTCCTACGAGCAGTACGTC. This translates into CASSFPGRSSYEQYV.

The rearrangement links TRBV7-9 to TRBJ2-3; D might be TRBD2 (5 bases). Trimming took 6 bases from V and 4 from J, leaving 17 bases between them. The CDR3 runs 15 residues. Germline-derived CDR1 and CDR2 are SEHNR and FQNEAQ (reference sequence). This CDR3 reads CASRALSGVADTQYF. CDR3 DNA: TGTGCCAGCAGGGCCCTATCCGGGGTGGCAGATACGCAGTATTTT.

The sample holds a few counts of this clonotype. This CDR3 reads CASSVSGTGGVQETQYF. The DNA for the CDR3 is TGTGCCAGCAGCGTCTCCGGGACAGGGGGAGTACAAGAGACCCAGTACTTC. The V call is TRBV5-5, the J call TRBJ2-5, with 11 positions matching TRBD1. The CDR3 has 17 amino acids. V lost 4 bases to trimming and J lost 2 bases; unmatched junction nucleotides: 10. Germline values: CDR1 SGHKS, CDR2 YYEKEE (reference sequence).

The CDR3 DNA reads as TGTGCCAGCAGATCCCTGGGGAGCTCCTACGAGCAGTACGTC. Its translation: CASRSLGSSYEQYV. V gene TRBV7-9 combines with J gene TRBJ2-7; weak D call: TRBD2 (5 bases). The ends were cut back, 6 bases at V and 0 bases at J, with 12 bases in the middle. The CDR3 extends over 14 amino acids. CDR1 is SEHNR and CDR2 is FQNEAQ in the germline V gene (reference sequence).

This clonotype was found a few times. The genes are TRBV5-4 and TRBJ2-3; tentative D call: TRBD1 (6 bases). CDR1 is SGHNT, CDR2 YYREEE, per germline (reference sequence). This CDR3 spans 17 amino acids. Between the trimmed V and J ends, which lost 3 bases and 3 bases, there was a span of 20 bases. CDR3 protein: CASSSASTGHITDTQYF. Written as DNA, the CDR3 is TGTGCCAGCAGCTCCGCCTCAACAGGGCATATAACAGATACGCAGTATTTT.

The gene calls are TRBV6-5 and TRBJ1-2; D call uncertain. Trimming shortened V by 0 bases and J by 0 bases, and 11 bases separated the two germline ends. The CDR3 has 16 amino acids. CDR1 and CDR2 (germline): MNHEY, SVGAGI. CDR3 sequence reads: CASSYSESVANYGYTF. The CDR3 DNA is TGTGCCAGCAGTTACTCGGAGTCGGTGGCTAACTATGGCTACACCTTC.

Remarks on this clonotype: Sequence at one end of the junction differs from germline and may be a read error. The rearrangement uses TRBV6-1 and TRBJ2-6; D possibly corresponds to TRBD1 (5 bases). The germline V gene encodes CDR1 MNHNS and CDR2 SASEGT. The CDR3 runs 14 residues. The chain's CDR3 is CASSTDTGANVQTF. CDR3 DNA: TGTGCCAGCAGTACGGACACTGGGGCCAACGTCCAGACTTTC.

This clonotype was observed at least ten times. This chain uses TRBV7-6 with TRBJ1-1; TRBD1 aligns across 8 bases. Trimming cost V 5 bases and J 3 bases; bases outside gene matches: 11. Germline values: CDR1 SGHVS, CDR2 FNYEAQ. The CDR3 contains 16 residues. The CDR3 reads CASSAYLQGADTEAFF. CDR3 DNA: TGTGCCAGCAGCGCTTACCTCCAGGGGGCGGACACTGAAGCTTTCTTT. The full variable domain, in which reference TRBV7-6 and TRBJ1-1 provide the parts outside the CDR3, is GAGVSQSPRYKVTKRGQDVALRCDPISGHVSLYWYRQALGQGPEFLTYFNYEAQQDKSGLPNDRFSAERPEGSISTLTIQRTEQRDSAMYRCASSAYLQGADTEAFFGQGTRLTVV.

This clonotype has just a few counts. The chain recombines TRBV19 with TRBJ2-1; D gene uncertain. Germline lookup yields CDR1 LNHDA and CDR2 SQIVND (reference sequence). V lost 3 bases and J 5 bases, leaving 2 bases between the germline ends. The CDR3 is made up of 11 amino acids. CDR3 bases: TGTGCCAGTAGTATGGACAATGAGCAGTTCTTC. Translated, it gives CASSMDNEQFF.

This clonotype was picked up a small number of times. The CDR3 loop is CASSLLRDRVNEQYF. Written as DNA, the CDR3 is TGTGCCAGCAGCTTACTGCGGGACAGGGTCAACGAGCAGTACTTC. The chain employs TRBV11-1 and TRBJ2-7; 9 bases map to TRBD1. Trimming cost V 2 bases and J 5 bases; bases outside gene matches: 7. Germline CDR1 is SGHAT and CDR2 is FQDESV (reference sequence). The CDR3 is made up of 15 amino acids. Filled out from reference TRBV11-1 and TRBJ2-7, the complete variable domain reads EAEVAQSPRYKITEKSQAVAFWCDPISGHATLYWYRQILGQGPELLVQFQDESVVDDSQLPKDRFSAERLKGVDSTLKIQPAELGDSAMYLCASSLLRDRVNEQYFGPGTRLTVT.